The rows below give T cell receptor beta chains drawn from one sample of a study of blood T cell repertoires in COVID-19. Here immunoSEQ multiplex PCR was the method, and the copy in TCRdb shows in-frame clones only, minus some. The sample records 250,000 to 350,000 clones, around nine tenths being singletons. The sample comprised peripheral blood. The origin of the receptors is a woman aged 60-75 years with acute or convalescent COVID-19. Each CDR3 is given with its conserved first and last residue. D genes are given only for firm matches. Clone size, where shown, is once, few, many, or a class for clones that have expanded.

v_call: TRBV15
d_call: TRBD2
j_call: TRBJ2-5
cdr3_length: 15
clone_size: -
cdr3_aa: CATSSLREGGETQYF
cdr3_nt: TGTGCCACCAGCAGCCTCCGGGAGGGAGGGGAGACCCAGTACTTC

v_call: TRBV13
d_call: TRBD1
j_call: TRBJ2-5
cdr3_length: 13
clone_size: -
cdr3_aa: CASSRQGQETQYF
cdr3_nt: TGTGCCAGCAGCAGACAGGGGCAAGAGACCCAGTACTTC

v_call: TRBV24-1
d_call: TRBD1
j_call: TRBJ2-1
cdr3_length: 16
clone_size: -
cdr3_aa: CATSDRTGKGRGEQFF
cdr3_nt: TGTGCCACCAGTGATCGGACAGGGAAGGGGCGTGGTGAGCAGTTCTTC

v_call: TRBV11-2
d_call: -
j_call: TRBJ2-3
cdr3_length: 17
clone_size: -
cdr3_aa: CASSLAPLGGGTDTQYF
cdr3_nt: TGTGCCAGCAGCTTAGCCCCATTGGGCGGGGGCACAGATACGCAGTATTTT

v_call: TRBV5-6
d_call: -
j_call: TRBJ2-7
cdr3_length: 16
clone_size: -
cdr3_aa: CASSPKARVTSYEQYF
cdr3_nt: TGTGCCAGCAGTCCTAAGGCGCGGGTGACCTCCTACGAGCAGTACTTC

v_call: TRBV5-1
d_call: TRBD1
j_call: TRBJ1-1
cdr3_length: 14
clone_size: -
cdr3_aa: CASSPGQGYTEAFF
cdr3_nt: TGCGCCAGCAGCCCGGGACAGGGCTACACTGAAGCTTTCTTT

v_call: TRBV5-4
d_call: -
j_call: TRBJ1-1
cdr3_length: 14
clone_size: -
cdr3_aa: CASSPEGSDTEAFF
cdr3_nt: TGTGCCAGCAGCCCGGAGGGGTCAGACACTGAAGCTTTCTTT

v_call: TRBV7-2
d_call: TRBD2
j_call: TRBJ2-3
cdr3_length: 15
clone_size: -
cdr3_aa: CASSHRRGGADTQYF
cdr3_nt: TGTGCCAGCAGCCACCGCCGGGGGGGGGCAGATACGCAGTATTTT

v_call: TRBV5-1
d_call: -
j_call: TRBJ1-3
cdr3_length: 15
clone_size: -
cdr3_aa: CASSLGSVSGNTIYF
cdr3_nt: TGCGCCAGCAGCTTGGGTAGCGTCTCTGGAAACACCATATATTTT

v_call: TRBV15
d_call: -
j_call: TRBJ1-5
cdr3_length: 15
clone_size: -
cdr3_aa: CATSNRDGNIKPQHF
cdr3_nt: TGTGCCACCAGCAACAGGGACGGGAATATTAAGCCCCAGCATTTT

v_call: TRBV5-1
d_call: -
j_call: TRBJ1-2
cdr3_length: 14
clone_size: once
cdr3_aa: CASSRQGSDYGYTF
cdr3_nt: TGCGCCAGCAGCAGGCAGGGCTCGGACTATGGCTACACCTTC

v_call: TRBV4-1
d_call: TRBD2
j_call: TRBJ2-1
cdr3_length: 17
clone_size: -
cdr3_aa: CASSQVGLAGGGNEQFF
cdr3_nt: TGCGCCAGCAGCCAAGTGGGACTAGCGGGGGGTGGGAATGAGCAGTTCTTC

v_call: TRBV7-2
d_call: -
j_call: TRBJ1-1
cdr3_length: 14
clone_size: -
cdr3_aa: CASSLRQINTEAFF
cdr3_nt: TGTGCCAGCAGCTTAAGACAGATTAACACTGAAGCTTTCTTT

v_call: TRBV20-1
d_call: -
j_call: TRBJ1-1
cdr3_length: 16
clone_size: -
cdr3_aa: CSASGAGGGLNTEAFF
cdr3_nt: TGCAGTGCTAGTGGCGCAGGCGGAGGACTGAACACTGAAGCTTTCTTT

v_call: TRBV6-4
d_call: TRBD1
j_call: TRBJ2-3
cdr3_length: 14
clone_size: once
cdr3_aa: CASNMGQGADTQYF
cdr3_nt: TGTGCCAGCAATATGGGACAGGGGGCGGATACGCAGTATTTT

v_call: TRBV4-2
d_call: TRBD2
j_call: TRBJ2-5
cdr3_length: 16
clone_size: -
cdr3_aa: CASSREGTSYQETQYF
cdr3_nt: TGTGCCAGCAGCCGGGAGGGGACCTCGTACCAAGAGACCCAGTACTTC

v_call: TRBV6-2/TRBV6-3
d_call: -
j_call: TRBJ1-1
cdr3_length: 15
clone_size: -
cdr3_aa: CASSYDRSPSTEAFF
cdr3_nt: TGTGCCAGCAGTTACGATAGGAGCCCGAGCACTGAAGCTTTCTTT

v_call: TRBV28
d_call: TRBD1
j_call: TRBJ2-5
cdr3_length: 14
clone_size: -
cdr3_aa: CASSPQGAGETQYF
cdr3_nt: TGTGCCAGCAGCCCACAGGGGGCCGGGGAGACCCAGTACTTC

v_call: TRBV3-1/TRBV3-2
d_call: -
j_call: TRBJ1-6
cdr3_length: 14
clone_size: once
cdr3_aa: CASSLSVGASPLHF
cdr3_nt: TGTGCCAGCAGCCTTTCTGTGGGGGCTTCTCCCCTCCACTTT

v_call: TRBV9
d_call: TRBD1
j_call: TRBJ1-4
cdr3_length: 15
clone_size: -
cdr3_aa: CASSPRQGMGEKLFF
cdr3_nt: TGTGCCAGCAGCCCCCGACAGGGAATGGGTGAAAAACTGTTTTTT

v_call: TRBV4-3
d_call: -
j_call: TRBJ1-2
cdr3_length: 15
clone_size: -
cdr3_aa: CASSQDETDHYGYTF
cdr3_nt: TGCGCCAGCAGCCAAGATGAGACAGATCACTATGGCTACACCTTC

v_call: TRBV19
d_call: -
j_call: TRBJ1-5
cdr3_length: 15
clone_size: -
cdr3_aa: CASSIADRSNQPQHF
cdr3_nt: TGTGCCAGTAGTATAGCAGACAGAAGCAATCAGCCCCAGCATTTT

v_call: TRBV15
d_call: -
j_call: TRBJ1-2
cdr3_length: 18
clone_size: -
cdr3_aa: CATSRELGTKNPGYGYTF
cdr3_nt: TGTGCCACCAGCAGAGAGTTGGGCACAAAGAATCCAGGTTATGGCTACACCTTC

v_call: TRBV5-4
d_call: -
j_call: TRBJ2-3
cdr3_length: 14
clone_size: -
cdr3_aa: CASSFARDTDTQYF
cdr3_nt: TGTGCCAGCAGCTTTGCAAGAGACACAGATACGCAGTATTTT

v_call: TRBV7-6
d_call: TRBD1
j_call: TRBJ2-5
cdr3_length: 15
clone_size: -
cdr3_aa: CASSFTGGAEETQYF
cdr3_nt: TGTGCCAGCAGCTTTACAGGGGGCGCAGAAGAGACCCAGTACTTC

v_call: TRBV7-2
d_call: TRBD1
j_call: TRBJ1-3
cdr3_length: 14
clone_size: -
cdr3_aa: CASSLGQGSNTIYF
cdr3_nt: TGTGCCAGCAGCTTGGGACAGGGTTCAAACACCATATATTTT

v_call: TRBV7-9
d_call: -
j_call: TRBJ1-4
cdr3_length: 13
clone_size: -
cdr3_aa: CASSWASRGELFF
cdr3_nt: TGTGCCAGCAGCTGGGCCTCCCGGGGGGAACTGTTTTTT

v_call: TRBV19
d_call: -
j_call: TRBJ1-5
cdr3_length: 15
clone_size: -
cdr3_aa: CASRGGAGVNQPQHF
cdr3_nt: TGTGCCAGCCGAGGGGGGGCAGGGGTGAATCAGCCCCAGCATTTT

v_call: TRBV5-4
d_call: TRBD2
j_call: TRBJ2-2
cdr3_length: 16
clone_size: few
cdr3_aa: CASSSGLAGNTGELFF
cdr3_nt: TGTGCCAGCAGCTCAGGACTAGCGGGAAACACCGGGGAGCTGTTTTTT

v_call: TRBV4-3
d_call: -
j_call: TRBJ1-1
cdr3_length: 13
clone_size: -
cdr3_aa: CASSQDREAKLFF
cdr3_nt: TGCGCCAGCAGCCAAGATCGGGAGGCTAAGCTTTTCTTT

v_call: TRBV6-5
d_call: TRBD1
j_call: TRBJ1-2
cdr3_length: 14
clone_size: -
cdr3_aa: CASSYSGGGYGYTF
cdr3_nt: TGTGCCAGCAGTTATTCAGGGGGCGGCTATGGCTACACCTTC

v_call: TRBV5-1
d_call: TRBD2
j_call: TRBJ2-1
cdr3_length: 14
clone_size: -
cdr3_aa: CASSGGDQGDEQFF
cdr3_nt: TGCGCCAGCAGTGGGGGGGACCAGGGCGATGAGCAGTTCTTC

v_call: TRBV28
d_call: TRBD1
j_call: TRBJ1-2
cdr3_length: 12
clone_size: once
cdr3_aa: CASTPNRGGYTF
cdr3_nt: TGTGCCAGCACCCCAAACAGGGGTGGCTACACCTTC

v_call: TRBV7-9
d_call: -
j_call: TRBJ1-1
cdr3_length: 13
clone_size: -
cdr3_aa: CASSRLQGTEAFF
cdr3_nt: TGTGCCAGCAGCAGACTTCAGGGCACTGAAGCTTTCTTT

v_call: TRBV5-4
d_call: TRBD1
j_call: TRBJ2-2
cdr3_length: 16
clone_size: -
cdr3_aa: CASSLGQGTNTGELFF
cdr3_nt: TGTGCCAGCAGCCTGGGACAGGGTACGAACACCGGGGAGCTGTTTTTT

v_call: TRBV19
d_call: TRBD2
j_call: TRBJ2-1
cdr3_length: 16
clone_size: -
cdr3_aa: CASSIDGGRSYNEQFF
cdr3_nt: TGTGCCAGTAGTATAGACGGCGGGAGATCCTACAATGAGCAGTTCTTC

v_call: TRBV3-1/TRBV3-2
d_call: TRBD2
j_call: TRBJ2-7
cdr3_length: 17
clone_size: -
cdr3_aa: CASSRQGTSGGSYEQYF
cdr3_nt: TGTGCCAGCAGCCGACAGGGGACTAGCGGGGGCTCCTACGAGCAGTACTTC

v_call: TRBV2
d_call: TRBD1
j_call: TRBJ1-5
cdr3_length: 15
clone_size: -
cdr3_aa: CASSGQGFSFQPQHF
cdr3_nt: TGTGCCAGCAGTGGACAGGGGTTTTCTTTTCAGCCCCAGCATTTT

v_call: TRBV7-9
d_call: -
j_call: TRBJ2-5
cdr3_length: 11
clone_size: once
cdr3_aa: CASSPGETQYF
cdr3_nt: TGTGCCAGCAGCCCCGGGGAGACCCAGTACTTC

v_call: TRBV25-1
d_call: -
j_call: TRBJ1-2
cdr3_length: 16
clone_size: -
cdr3_aa: CASSPPPGTTNYGYTF
cdr3_nt: TGTGCCAGCAGTCCTCCCCCCGGGACAACCAACTATGGCTACACCTTC

v_call: TRBV29-1
d_call: TRBD1
j_call: TRBJ1-2
cdr3_length: 13
clone_size: -
cdr3_aa: CSVEGQGAGGYTF
cdr3_nt: TGCAGCGTCGAAGGACAGGGGGCAGGAGGCTACACCTTC

v_call: TRBV5-1
d_call: TRBD1
j_call: TRBJ2-7
cdr3_length: 14
clone_size: once
cdr3_aa: CASSLRDSPYEQYF
cdr3_nt: TGCGCCAGCAGCCTCAGGGACAGCCCCTACGAGCAGTACTTC